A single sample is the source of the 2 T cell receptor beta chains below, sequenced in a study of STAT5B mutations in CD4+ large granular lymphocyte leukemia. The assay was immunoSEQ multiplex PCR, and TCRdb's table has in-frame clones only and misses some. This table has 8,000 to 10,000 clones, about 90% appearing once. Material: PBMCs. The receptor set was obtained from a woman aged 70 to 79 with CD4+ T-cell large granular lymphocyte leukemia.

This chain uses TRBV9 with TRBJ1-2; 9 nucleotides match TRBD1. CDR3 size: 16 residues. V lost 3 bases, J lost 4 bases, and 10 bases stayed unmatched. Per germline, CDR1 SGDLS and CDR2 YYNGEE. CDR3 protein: CASSAGVGTGPYGYTF. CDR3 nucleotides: TGTGCCAGCAGCGCGGGGGTCGGGACAGGGCCCTATGGCTACACCTTC.

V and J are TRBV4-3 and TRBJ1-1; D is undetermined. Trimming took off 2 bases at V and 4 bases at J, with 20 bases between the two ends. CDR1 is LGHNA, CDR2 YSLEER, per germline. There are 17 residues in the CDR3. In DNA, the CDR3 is TGCGCCAGCAGCCAACACCAAGGAACCCGGAGGACCACTGAAGCTTTCTTT. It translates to CASSQHQGTRRTTEAFF.